This T cell receptor beta chain was found in a study of blood T cell repertoires in COVID-19. Using immunoSEQ multiplex PCR, the repertoire was profiled, and TCRdb retains in-frame clones only, with some absent. This sample carries around 250,000 clones, around 87% of them seen once, and the ten largest clones take roughly 1.7%. V was cut by 5 bases and J by 7 bases, with 13 bases left in between. The CDR3 length is 12 residues. The germline CDR1 and CDR2 sequences are SGHNT and YYREEE (reference sequence). What was sequenced was PBMCs or T cells enriched from blood (not recorded which). V is TRBV5-4 and J is TRBJ2-7; a weak D match, TRBD2 (6 bases). This TCR came from a woman aged 45-59 years who had recovered from COVID-19. CDR3 region: CASRLGGGEQYF. The CDR3 nucleotides read TGTGCCAGCAGACTCGGGGGTGGTGAGCAGTACTTC.